The clone carrying this TCR beta chain was recorded many times. Its antigen is currently unknown. V shed 4 bases and J shed 9 bases, with 8 bases lying between them. Germline CDR1 reads SGHRS; CDR2 reads YFSETQ. The CDR3 length is 11 residues. This sample is part of a study of T-cell memory formation after mild COVID-19. 5'RACE primed at constant segments yielded TCR alpha and TCR beta cDNA libraries bearing sample barcodes and UMIs. From the 5' RACE reads, TCRdb called clonotypes with MiXCR, one entry per CDR3 protein. The sample holds some 130,000 distinct CDR3 sequences; 5% to 6.5% are singletons and the top ten take approximately 2.1%. General study points: The CD4+ clones that contracted clustered mainly within CM and EM, and the CD8+ clones concentrated in EMRA.

The origin of this receptor is an adult woman who had mild COVID-19 (a few samples of this study predate the infection). Cell type and time point are not known. The sequenced sample was PBMCs or a T cell subset sorted from them (not recorded which). J is TRBJ1-5 and V is TRBV5-1; D is unresolved. The CDR3 bases are TGCGCCAGCAGCCCCTGTGGGCCCCAGCATTTT. Amino acid sequence: CASSPCGPQHF.